The 32 T cell receptor beta chains below were found in one sample sequenced in a study of T cell changes during pregnancy in multiple sclerosis. TCRdb's table, derived via immunoSEQ multiplex PCR, lists solely in-frame clones and lacks some. The sample carries about 40,000 clones, 92% recorded once. Sequenced material: CD8+ T cells from peripheral blood mononuclear cells, taken in the first trimester of pregnancy. Receptors originate from a female donor with multiple sclerosis, enrolled in a pregnancy study.

The chain is built from TRBV7-3 and TRBJ1-2, with D maybe TRBD1 (6 bases). Germline values: CDR1 SGHTA, CDR2 FQGTGA. The CDR3 consists of 15 residues. V lost 5 bases and J 5 bases, leaving 18 bases between the germline ends. CDR3: CASSDLSGGHYGYTF. The CDR3 DNA sequence: TGTGCCAGCAGCGATCTGTCGGGGGGCCATTATGGCTACACCTTC.

V gene TRBV7-8 combines with J gene TRBJ1-5; no definite D call. The CDR3 is 13 amino acids. V dropped 5 bases and J dropped 8 bases, with 13 bases sitting between them. In germline, CDR1 is SGHVS, CDR2 FQNEAQ. CDR3 coding DNA: TGTGCCAGCAGCCGGGAGCCTGGGGAGCCCCAGCATTTT. As protein: CASSREPGEPQHF.

This clone was observed once. V usage is TRBV7-9 and J usage is TRBJ2-2; 7 nucleotides align to TRBD1. Germline V CDR1 and CDR2: SEHNR, FQNEAQ (reference sequence). This CDR3 comprises 14 residues. V was clipped by 5 bases and J by 5 bases; unmatched bases: 5. In DNA, the CDR3 is TGTGCCAGCAGCCCTTGGGACAGAACCGGGGAGCTGTTTTTT. The encoded protein is CASSPWDRTGELFF. The variable domain in full, completed from reference TRBV7-9 and TRBJ2-2, reads DTGVSQNPRHKITKRGQNVTFRCDPISEHNRLYWYRQTLGQGPEFLTYFQNEAQLEKSRLLSDRFSAERPKGSFSTLEIQRTEQGDSAMYLCASSPWDRTGELFFGEGSRLTVL.

For the CDR3, the DNA is TGTGCCAGCAGCGCACCCACCTTAGCGGGAGCTAGCACAGATACGCAGTATTTT. It codes for CASSAPTLAGASTDTQYF. The rearrangement joins TRBV9 to TRBJ2-3; 9 bases fit TRBD2. The junction had 11 bases not matched to a gene; V was cut back by 3 bases and J by 0 bases. The germline gives CDR1 SGDLS, CDR2 YYNGEE. CDR3 length: 18 residues. The full variable domain, completed using reference TRBV9 and TRBJ2-3, is DSGVTQTPKHLITATGQRVTLRCSPRSGDLSVYWYQQSLDQGLQFLIQYYNGEERAKGNILERFSAQQFPDLHSELNLSSLELGDSALYFCASSAPTLAGASTDTQYFGPGTRLTVL.

The V gene is TRBV7-9, the J gene TRBJ1-2; D remains ambiguous. V lost 0 bases and J lost 4, with 12 bases in between. This CDR3 comprises 15 residues. Germline V gene data show CDR1 as SEHNR and CDR2 as FQNEAQ (reference sequence). The CDR3 sequence is CASSLAAGTSYGYTF. CDR3 DNA: TGTGCCAGCAGCTTAGCGGCGGGCACTAGCTATGGCTACACCTTC.

This sequence joins TRBV2 and TRBJ2-3, with D possibly being TRBD2 (6 bases). The germline V and J ends were trimmed by 8 bases and 2 bases, with 14 bases remaining between them. CDR3 size: 14 residues. The V gene's germline CDR1 is SNHLY and CDR2 FYNNEI. CDR3 coding DNA: TGTGCCAGCGGGTCGGGGGAGAACACAGATACGCAGTATTTT. It codes for CASGSGENTDTQYF.

This chain connects TRBV7-2 to TRBJ2-1; D may be TRBD2 (7 bases). From germline, CDR1 is SGHTA and CDR2 FQGNSA. The ends were cut back, 1 base at V and 0 bases at J, with 10 bases in the middle. The CDR3 totals 16 residues. The CDR3: CASSLGGGHSYNEQFF. The CDR3 bases are TGTGCCAGCAGCTTAGGGGGGGGCCACTCCTACAATGAGCAGTTCTTC.

The CDR3 nucleotides are TGTGCCAGCAGCGAAGGGACAGGGGTGCACGAGCAGTACTTC. Protein product: CASSEGTGVHEQYF. This chain joins TRBV9 and TRBJ2-7; 10 bases are a match to TRBD1. CDR3 size: 14 residues. CDR1 is SGDLS and CDR2 is YYNGEE in the germline V gene. The ends lost 3 bases at V and 5 bases at J; junction bases unmatched: 5.

The chain combines TRBV4-2 with TRBJ1-2; D is ambiguous. Germline V gives CDR1 LGHNA, CDR2 YNFKEQ. The CDR3 sequence is 15 residues long. The V gene lost 0 bases and the J gene lost 8 bases, with 16 bases spanning the gap. CDR3: CASSQERSSNGGYTF. The DNA for the CDR3 is TGTGCCAGCAGCCAAGAGAGGTCCAGTAATGGGGGCTACACCTTC.

This clone has a handful of counts. The CDR3 loop is CASSQEARVGQPQHF. The CDR3 DNA is TGCGCCAGCAGCCAAGAGGCCAGGGTGGGTCAGCCCCAGCATTTT. The chain has TRBV4-1 and TRBJ1-5; D is perhaps TRBD1 (5 bases). The germline V gene encodes CDR1 MGHRA and CDR2 YSYEKL. With 0 bases removed from V and 6 bases from J, the gap between germline ends came to 12 bases. The CDR3 contains 15 residues.

The chain is built from TRBV6-5 and TRBJ1-1; the D gene is possibly TRBD1 (5 bases). This CDR3 has 13 amino acids. Germline loops: CDR1 MNHEY, CDR2 SVGAGI. The V and J ends lost 0 bases and 4 bases respectively, with 6 bases between them. CDR3 sequence (DNA): TGTGCCAGCAGTTACTCGACAGTCACTGAAGCTTTCTTT. Translation: CASSYSTVTEAFF.

The gene calls are TRBV19 and TRBJ1-2; tentatively, D is TRBD1 (6 bases). Trimming stripped 4 bases from V and 3 bases from J, with 18 bases between. The length of the CDR3 is 16 residues. Germline lookup yields CDR1 LNHDA and CDR2 SQIVND (reference sequence). The CDR3 DNA reads as TGTGCCAGTAGTAAGTGGGACACCTACCAGGACTATGGCTACACCTTC. Encoded protein: CASSKWDTYQDYGYTF.

V gene TRBV19 combines with J gene TRBJ2-5; possibly TRBD2 for D (5 bases). V was trimmed by 7 bases and J by 1 base, leaving 16 bases between them. The CDR3 covers 15 residues. Looked up from germline, CDR1 is LNHDA and CDR2 is SQIVND (reference sequence). The CDR3 DNA sequence: TGTGCCAGTACCCCGAGCGGCGGACTCCAAGAGACCCAGTACTTC. Amino acids: CASTPSGGLQETQYF. The entire variable domain, with the rest obtained from reference TRBV19 and TRBJ2-5, is as follows: DGGITQSPKYLFRKEGQNVTLSCEQNLNHDAMYWYRQDPGQGLRLIYYSQIVNDFQKGDIAEGYSVSREKKESFPLTVTSAQKNPTAFYLCASTPSGGLQETQYFGPGTRLLVL.

This chain links TRBV19 with TRBJ2-7; no clear D gene. Germline lookup yields CDR1 LNHDA and CDR2 SQIVND (reference sequence). V gave up 1 base and J gave up 3 bases, with 7 bases separating them. The CDR3 loop spans 13 amino acids. For the CDR3, the DNA is TGTGCCAGTAGTATAGGCTCGGTCTACGAGCAGTACTTC. Its translation is CASSIGSVYEQYF.

J is TRBJ2-6 and V is TRBV6-1, with 7 nucleotides matching TRBD2. Germline-derived CDR1 and CDR2 are MNHNS and SASEGT. J was trimmed by 2 bases and V by 0 bases; bases with no gene match: 1. The CDR3 is 16 residues long. CDR3 DNA sequence: TGTGCCAGCAGTGAAGCTGCGGGGGCTGGGGCCAACGTCCTGACTTTC. This codes for CASSEAAGAGANVLTF.

This clone was seen only once. The J gene is TRBJ1-2, the V gene TRBV27, with 7 bases matching TRBD1. CDR3 length: 13 amino acids. The V gene's germline CDR1 is MNHEY and CDR2 SMNVEV (reference sequence). The V and J ends lost 3 bases and 7 bases, in that order; junction bases with no gene match: 5. CDR3 bases: TGTGCCAGCAGTTTTGGGGCAGGGGGTGGCTACACCTTC. The encoded protein is CASSFGAGGGYTF.

This chain uses TRBV15 with TRBJ1-5; D may be TRBD1 (6 bases). Germline V lookup: CDR1 LNHNV, CDR2 YYDKDF (reference sequence). Trimming shortened V by 0 bases and J by 3 bases, and 15 bases separated the two germline ends. The CDR3 is 17 residues long. The CDR3 sequence: CATSREWLGALNQPQHF. The DNA of the CDR3 is TGTGCCACCAGCAGAGAATGGTTGGGGGCCCTCAATCAGCCCCAGCATTTT.

In this sample, this clone turned up a few times. The rearrangement links TRBV6-5 to TRBJ2-7; possibly TRBD2 for D (6 bases). V lost 3 bases to trimming and J lost 6 bases, with 12 bases between them. CDR1 and CDR2 (germline): MNHEY, SVGAGI. The CDR3 is made up of 13 amino acids. The CDR3 is CASSYGGTGEQYF. As DNA, the CDR3 is TGTGCCAGCAGTTATGGGGGGACCGGCGAGCAGTACTTC.

The chain links TRBV7-6 to TRBJ1-1; tentative D call: TRBD1 (5 bases). The germline V and J ends were trimmed by 6 bases and 5 bases, with 10 bases remaining between them. The germline gives CDR1 SGHVS, CDR2 FNYEAQ. There are 12 residues in the CDR3. CDR3 loop: CASSPQGTEAFF. DNA for the CDR3: TGTGCCAGCAGTCCCCAGGGAACTGAAGCTTTCTTT.

Only a few counts were recorded for this clone. The chain joins TRBV5-6 to TRBJ1-6, with D possibly matching TRBD1 (6 bases). Germline V gives CDR1 SGHDT, CDR2 YYEEEE. The CDR3 sequence is 15 residues long. The germline V and J ends were trimmed by 0 bases and 10 bases, with 14 bases remaining between them. The CDR3 region has the DNA TGTGCCAGCAGCTTGGGAGGGACATCGTTCTCACCCCTCCACTTT. Protein product: CASSLGGTSFSPLHF.

This chain uses TRBV4-1 with TRBJ1-1; D is uncertain. V was cut by 0 bases and J by 1 base, with 9 bases left in between. The CDR3 length is 15 residues. Germline V gene sequence: CDR1 MGHRA, CDR2 YSYEKL. The CDR3 is CASSQELTGNTEAFF. CDR3 nucleotides: TGCGCCAGCAGCCAAGAATTGACGGGGAACACTGAAGCTTTCTTT.

This clone ranks as medium-sized. The gene calls are TRBV2 and TRBJ2-1; 10 bases map to TRBD1. The germline CDR1 and CDR2 sequences are SNHLY and FYNNEI. The junction had 2 bases not matched to a gene; V was cut back by 7 bases and J by 8 bases. This CDR3 region has 12 residues. The DNA for the CDR3 is TGTGCCAGCAAGACAGGGGGCTATGAGCAGTTCTTC. Its translation: CASKTGGYEQFF.

The CDR3 loop is CASSYVGSMYEQYF. In DNA form, the CDR3 reads TGTGCCAGCAGTTACGTAGGGAGCATGTACGAGCAGTACTTC. The rearrangement joins TRBV6-5 to TRBJ2-7; a weak D match, TRBD2 (5 bases). Germline lookup yields CDR1 MNHEY and CDR2 SVGAGI. The CDR3 totals 14 residues. Trimming removed 2 bases at V and 4 bases at J, with 12 bases between.

The chain recombines TRBV2 with TRBJ2-1, with TRBD2 identical over 7 bases. Unmatched junction bases numbered 3, after V lost 3 bases and J lost 4 bases. This CDR3 has 14 amino acids. Looked up from germline, CDR1 is SNHLY and CDR2 is FYNNEI. The CDR3 DNA reads TGTGCCAGCAGTGAGGCTAGCGGATACAATGAGCAGTTCTTC. As protein: CASSEASGYNEQFF.

The gene calls are TRBV2 and TRBJ2-7; 10 bases align to TRBD1. This CDR3 comprises 16 residues. After removal of 7 bases from V and 7 bases from J, the junction contained 16 bases not matched to a gene. CDR1 SNHLY and CDR2 FYNNEI come from the germline V gene. The CDR3 nucleotides are TGTGCCAGCAATCCCCGCAAGGGGACAGGGGTTGGAGAGCAGTACTTC. Translation: CASNPRKGTGVGEQYF.

V usage is TRBV10-3 and J usage is TRBJ1-1; weak D call: TRBD1 (6 bases). There are 14 residues in the CDR3. Per germline, CDR1 ENHRY and CDR2 SYGVKD. Trimming took off 6 bases at V and 3 bases at J, with 14 bases between the two ends. The CDR3 nucleotides read TGTGCCATCAGCCCGGACAGATGGGACACTGAAGCTTTCTTT. Encoded protein: CAISPDRWDTEAFF.

This chain joins TRBV15 and TRBJ1-6, with D unresolved. The germline V and J ends were trimmed by 6 bases and 5 bases, with 11 bases remaining between them. Looked up from germline, CDR1 is LNHNV and CDR2 is YYDKDF (reference sequence). The CDR3 spans 14 residues. CDR3 residues: CATSEGGDNSPLHF. The CDR3 coding sequence is TGTGCCACCAGTGAGGGAGGTGATAATTCACCCCTCCACTTT.

The chain recombines TRBV19 with TRBJ1-4, with 7 bases fitting TRBD1. The length of the CDR3 is 15 residues. CDR1 is LNHDA and CDR2 is SQIVND in the germline V gene (reference sequence). V trimming: 7 bases; J trimming: 6 bases; junction bases outside the gene matches: 11. CDR3 coding DNA: TGTGCCAGTAACAGGGATGGGCAGGGGGATGAAAAACTGTTTTTT. As protein: CASNRDGQGDEKLFF.

J is TRBJ2-3 and V is TRBV7-9, with 11 nucleotides matching TRBD2. This CDR3 has 15 residues. Germline CDR1 SEHNR, CDR2 FQNEAQ (reference sequence). V was clipped by 5 bases and J by 2 bases; unmatched bases: 3. This CDR3 reads CASSLTSGVTDTQYF. The CDR3 coding sequence is TGTGCCAGCAGCCTGACTAGCGGGGTCACAGATACGCAGTATTTT.

Only one count was recorded for this clone. The rearrangement joins TRBV2 to TRBJ1-5; no firm D call. With 3 bases removed from V and 5 bases from J, the gap between germline ends came to 11 bases. Germline V gene sequence: CDR1 SNHLY, CDR2 FYNNEI. The CDR3 contains 14 residues. The CDR3 loop reads CASSEGVDYQPQHF. CDR3 nucleotide sequence: TGTGCCAGCAGTGAGGGAGTGGACTATCAGCCCCAGCATTTT. Full variable domain (remainder filled in from reference TRBV2 and TRBJ1-5): EPEVTQTPSHQVTQMGQEVILRCVPISNHLYFYWYRQILGQKVEFLVSFYNNEISEKSEIFDDQFSVERPDGSNFTLKIRSTKLEDSAMYFCASSEGVDYQPQHFGDGTRLSIL.

V usage is TRBV28 and J usage is TRBJ2-5, with 10 positions matching TRBD2. Germline values: CDR1 MDHEN, CDR2 SYDVKM. J lost 5 bases, V lost 5 bases, and 14 bases had no gene match. This CDR3 region has 17 residues. Here the CDR3 DNA reads TGTGCCAGCAGTCGGAAGTCAGCGGGGGGGCTCCAGGAGACCCAGTACTTC. Amino acid sequence: CASSRKSAGGLQETQYF.

CDR3: CASSQGNAFSADTQYF. CDR3 DNA: TGCGCCAGCAGCCAAGGTAACGCCTTCAGCGCAGATACGCAGTATTTT. This sequence joins TRBV4-1 and TRBJ2-3; D call uncertain. Trimming removed 1 base from V and 4 bases from J, with 15 bases in between. This CDR3 has 16 amino acids. The germline gives CDR1 MGHRA, CDR2 YSYEKL.